This TCR beta chain was recorded in a study of cytomegalovirus exposure and HLA in healthy donors (dated by TCRdb to 2016 to 2017). About the full investigation: According to a later analysis, the 120 or so validation repertoires were produced on the same platform as the approximately 600 repertoires of the first cohort. The study was designed to test whether signatures of past pathogen exposure could be identified by cataloging public T cell receptors. A separate validation cohort of roughly 130 different subjects was used in addition to the approximately 700-subject first cohort. To predict cytomegalovirus infection status, the study brought together high-throughput TCR immunosequencing, statistical association of individual TCRs with disease status, and machine learning. Here is what the overall study found, with its caveats: Of the cluster scores, approximately 94% were above 0 in a later analysis, which found that TCRs clustered in the first cohort also tended to co-occur in the 120 validation repertoires. Cytomegalovirus status was reported to be diagnosed by the classifier with high specificity and sensitivity in both the original and validation cohorts. All 120 or so repertoires were used to score co-occurrence in the validation cohort in a later analysis, because that analysis had no HLA typing for the cohort. Three of the identified cytomegalovirus-associated TCR beta chains were confirmed in vitro to be specific for cytomegalovirus antigens. The authors suggested that the approach could potentially be generalized to other disease states and immunological phenotypes. Across donors, most TCR sequences were observed very rarely, whereas some public TCRs were present in many individuals. In the study, some 180 TCR beta chains were listed as associated with cytomegalovirus.

Library creation used the immunoSEQ multiplex PCR assay. As for the authors' bioinformatics: A statistical classification framework was built to diagnose cytomegalovirus status from the catalog of TCR beta chain sequences. Sourced from immuneACCESS, this table was stored by TCRdb with only in-frame sequences that have V and J called. A share of the clones is absent; for the studies checked, an unresolved V gene accounts for under half, and the remainder has no known explanation. Clone size and V and J calls were adopted from that table, with D and trimming inferred from the DNA. The sample yields fewer than 100,000 clones; around 94% were counted once. The ten largest clones add up to approximately 2% of the sample. CDR1 and CDR2, per the germline V gene, are MNHNS and SASEGT. V was cut back by 6 bases and J by 4 bases, leaving a gap of 7 bases between them. The CDR3, from cysteine to phenylalanine, totals 11 residues. Left in the record is the CDR3 DNA by itself, 33 bases read in frame from the first base.

Separate from the roughly 660-subject first cohort, the validation cohort of over 90 subjects was the group to which the donors belonged. Details on this clone: No cognate antigen has been identified for it. Qualities for individual bases were not recorded, and no much larger clone is one base off.

The rearrangement joined TRBV6-1 to TRBJ2-7, with TRBD2 as a weak D call on 6 bases. This clonotype originated in a young woman in good health and CMV-seronegative. Sequenced input: PBMCs. The DNA reads as follows: TGTGCCAGCAGGGAGGGTTACGAGCAGTACTTC. Translated, this gives CASREGYEQYF.